The 10 T cell receptor beta chains below come from one sample, sequenced in a study of cytomegalovirus exposure and HLA in healthy donors. It was with 60 Vbeta and 13 Jbeta primers that the PCR ran. TCRdb's copy holds only in-frame clones and misses some; the assay was immunoSEQ multiplex PCR. The sample lists some 210,000 clones; around 80% were seen once. Sequencing was carried out using PBMCs. The receptors stem from a male donor in good health and CMV-seronegative.

The gene calls are TRBV29-1 and TRBJ2-5; D might be TRBD1 (5 bases). CDR3 length equals 12 residues. The V and J ends lost 5 bases and 4 bases respectively, with 11 bases between them. Germline V gene data show CDR1 as SQVTM and CDR2 as ANQGSEA. CDR3 amino acids: CSVLRDRETQYF. The CDR3 DNA is TGCAGCGTTTTAAGAGACAGAGAGACCCAGTACTTC.

This clone was found a few times. The chain links TRBV5-1 to TRBJ1-4; D might be TRBD1 (5 bases). The CDR3 has 13 residues. Per the germline V gene, CDR1 is SGHRS and CDR2 is YFSETQ. V lost 7 bases, J lost 5 bases, and 12 bases lay in between. CDR3 in amino acids: CASRAGENEKLFF. The CDR3 DNA sequence: TGCGCCAGCCGTGCGGGGGAGAATGAAAAACTGTTTTTT.

This rearrangement joins TRBV27 to TRBJ2-1, with D tentatively TRBD1 (5 bases). Trimming cost V 3 bases and J 4 bases, with 7 bases left between them. Per the germline V gene, CDR1 is MNHEY and CDR2 is SMNVEV (reference sequence). The CDR3 covers 13 residues. For the CDR3, the DNA is TGTGCCAGCAGTTTGGCAGGGTACAATGAGCAGTTCTTC. This gives the protein CASSLAGYNEQFF.

This sequence joins TRBV2 and TRBJ1-1; D uncertain. V dropped 8 bases and J dropped 1 base, with 8 bases sitting between them. This CDR3 has 12 amino acids. Germline values: CDR1 SNHLY, CDR2 FYNNEI. CDR3 loop: CASGQTNTEAFF. CDR3 nucleotide sequence: TGTGCCAGCGGGCAAACGAACACTGAAGCTTTCTTT. Variable domain in full (rest from reference TRBV2 and TRBJ1-1): EPEVTQTPSHQVTQMGQEVILRCVPISNHLYFYWYRQILGQKVEFLVSFYNNEISEKSEIFDDQFSVERPDGSNFTLKIRSTKLEDSAMYFCASGQTNTEAFFGQGTRLTVV.

The chain uses TRBV29-1 and TRBJ1-1; TRBD1 matches 10 bases. The CDR3 covers 14 residues. With V trimmed by 4 bases and J by 0 bases, 2 bases remained unmatched. Germline CDR1 SQVTM, CDR2 ANQGSEA. CDR3 sequence (DNA): TGCAGCGTTGTGACAGGGGGCGTGAACACTGAAGCTTTCTTT. It yields the protein CSVVTGGVNTEAFF.

In its sample, this clone was seen a few times. The rearrangement joins TRBV19 to TRBJ2-5, with a tentative D call TRBD1 (5 bases). The V and J ends lost 3 bases and 3 bases respectively, with 8 bases between them. Germline-derived CDR1 and CDR2 are LNHDA and SQIVND (reference sequence). The CDR3 runs to 13 residues. Here the CDR3 reads CASSIVQEETQYF. The CDR3 nucleotides read TGTGCCAGTAGTATTGTACAGGAAGAGACCCAGTACTTC.

V usage is TRBV27 and J usage is TRBJ1-1, with D possibly matching TRBD1 (6 bases). Germline V gene sequence: CDR1 MNHEY, CDR2 SMNVEV (reference sequence). The CDR3 is 14 residues long. The germline V and J ends were trimmed by 4 bases and 5 bases, with 14 bases remaining between them. The CDR3 sequence is CASSSLGTKTEAFF. The CDR3 DNA reads TGTGCCAGCAGTTCCCTTGGGACAAAGACTGAAGCTTTCTTT.

The chain combines TRBV2 with TRBJ1-1; D perhaps matches TRBD1 (6 bases). The V and J ends lost 7 bases and 4 bases respectively, with 13 bases between them. The length of the CDR3 is 13 residues. Germline V CDR1 and CDR2: SNHLY, FYNNEI. The CDR3 spells CASTKGRGTEAFF. The DNA for the CDR3 is TGTGCCAGCACTAAAGGCAGGGGCACTGAAGCTTTCTTT.

V usage is TRBV28 and J usage is TRBJ2-7, with 8 bases identical to TRBD2. The junction had 6 bases not matched to a gene; V was cut back by 2 bases and J by 0 bases. The CDR3 length is 16 residues. CDR1 is MDHEN, CDR2 SYDVKM, per germline. The CDR3 sequence: CASSLVGGGYSYEQYF. The CDR3 coding sequence is TGTGCCAGCAGTTTAGTCGGCGGGGGGTACTCCTACGAGCAGTACTTC.

V usage is TRBV10-3 and J usage is TRBJ2-2, with TRBD2 matching over 11 bases. The CDR3 extends over 17 amino acids. Germline CDR1 ENHRY, CDR2 SYGVKD. The trim removed 3 bases at V and 3 bases at J, leaving 6 bases unmatched. CDR3 DNA sequence: TGTGCCATCAGTGAACCTGGGACTAGCGGATACACCGGGGAGCTGTTTTTT. Protein sequence: CAISEPGTSGYTGELFF.